This T cell receptor (beta chain) was sequenced during a study of T cell responses to AZD1222 COVID-19 vaccine. General study results and limits: The donor cohort was predominantly white British with a female majority, and clonal diversity may have been underestimated. Among those given AZD1222, only five or six were seropositive at baseline. Nearly half of spike-specific TCRs reportedly go after variant regions that carry no mutations. Regions 160-218 and 743-854 held dominance among vaccine-associated CD4 TCRs, which spanned spike.

CDR3 length equals 15 residues. Per germline, CDR1 LGHDT and CDR2 YNNKEL (reference sequence). Trimming removed 6 bases at V and 5 bases at J, with 17 bases between. Produced via immunoSEQ multiplex PCR; TCRdb's table is partial and in-frame only. This table has about 120,000 clones, 92% appearing once. Concerning this clone itself: The antigen remains undetermined.

This receptor was identified in an adult in good health. The gene calls are TRBV3-1 (or the pseudogene TRBV3-2) and TRBJ1-5; D gene uncertain. The sequences come from peripheral blood, collected on day 0 of AZD1222 vaccination. Here the CDR3 DNA reads TGTGCCAGCAGTCAAACCGTGAACTCTTATCAGCCCCAGCATTTT. Encoded protein: CASSQTVNSYQPQHF.